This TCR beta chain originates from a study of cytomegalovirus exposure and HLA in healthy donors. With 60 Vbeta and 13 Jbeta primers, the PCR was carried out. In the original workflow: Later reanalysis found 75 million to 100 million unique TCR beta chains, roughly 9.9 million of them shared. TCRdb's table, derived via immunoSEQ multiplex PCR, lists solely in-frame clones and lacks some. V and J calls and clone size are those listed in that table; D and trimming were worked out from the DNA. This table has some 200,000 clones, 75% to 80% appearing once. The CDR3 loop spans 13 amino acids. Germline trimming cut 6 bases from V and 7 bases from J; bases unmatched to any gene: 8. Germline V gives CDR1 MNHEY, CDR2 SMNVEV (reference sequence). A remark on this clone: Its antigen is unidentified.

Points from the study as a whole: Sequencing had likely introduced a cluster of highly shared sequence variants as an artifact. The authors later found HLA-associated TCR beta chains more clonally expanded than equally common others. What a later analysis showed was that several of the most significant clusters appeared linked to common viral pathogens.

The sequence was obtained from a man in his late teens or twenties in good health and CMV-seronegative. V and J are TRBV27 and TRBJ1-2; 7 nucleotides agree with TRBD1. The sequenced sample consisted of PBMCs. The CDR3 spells CASSRGGIGGYTF. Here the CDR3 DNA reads TGTGCCAGCAGCCGAGGGGGCATCGGTGGCTACACCTTC.